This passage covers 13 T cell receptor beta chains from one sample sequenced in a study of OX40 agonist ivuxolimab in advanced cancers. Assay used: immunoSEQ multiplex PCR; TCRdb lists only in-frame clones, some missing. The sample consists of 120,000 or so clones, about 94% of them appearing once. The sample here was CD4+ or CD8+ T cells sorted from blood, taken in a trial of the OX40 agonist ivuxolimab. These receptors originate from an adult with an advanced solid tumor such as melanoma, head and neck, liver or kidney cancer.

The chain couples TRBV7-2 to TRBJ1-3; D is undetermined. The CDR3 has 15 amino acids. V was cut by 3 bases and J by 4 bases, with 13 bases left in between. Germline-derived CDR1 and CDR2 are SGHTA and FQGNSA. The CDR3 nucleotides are TGTGCCAGCAGCTTTGAGGGTAGTGCAGGAAACACCATATATTTT. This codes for CASSFEGSAGNTIYF.

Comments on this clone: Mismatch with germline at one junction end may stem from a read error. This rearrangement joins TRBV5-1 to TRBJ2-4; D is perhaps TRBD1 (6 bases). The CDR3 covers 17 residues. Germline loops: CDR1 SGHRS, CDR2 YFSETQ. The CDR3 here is CASSFGVEDRGKSIQYF. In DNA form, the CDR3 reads TGCGCCAGCAGCTTCGGGGTGGAGGACAGAGGCAAAAGCATTCAGTACTTC.

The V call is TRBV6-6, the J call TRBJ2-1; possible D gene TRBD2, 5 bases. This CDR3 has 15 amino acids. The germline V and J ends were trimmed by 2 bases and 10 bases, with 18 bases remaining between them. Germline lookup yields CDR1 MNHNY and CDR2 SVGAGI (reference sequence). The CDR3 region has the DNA TGTGCCAGCAGTTACGGGAGAGGAGGAGTGGAAGAGCAGTTCTTC. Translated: CASSYGRGGVEEQFF.

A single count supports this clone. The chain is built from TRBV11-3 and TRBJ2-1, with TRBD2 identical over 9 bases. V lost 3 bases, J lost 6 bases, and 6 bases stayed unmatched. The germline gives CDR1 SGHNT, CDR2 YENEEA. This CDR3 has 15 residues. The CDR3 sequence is CASSFSGSLRNEQFF. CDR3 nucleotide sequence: TGTGCCAGCAGCTTTAGCGGGAGTCTACGCAATGAGCAGTTCTTC.

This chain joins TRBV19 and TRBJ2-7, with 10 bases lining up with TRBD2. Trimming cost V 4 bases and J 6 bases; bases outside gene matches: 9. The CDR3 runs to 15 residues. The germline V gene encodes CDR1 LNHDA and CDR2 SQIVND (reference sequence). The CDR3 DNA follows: TGTGCCAGTAGTAAGAAGCGGGAGGGACCGGGCGAGCAGTACTTC. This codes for CASSKKREGPGEQYF.

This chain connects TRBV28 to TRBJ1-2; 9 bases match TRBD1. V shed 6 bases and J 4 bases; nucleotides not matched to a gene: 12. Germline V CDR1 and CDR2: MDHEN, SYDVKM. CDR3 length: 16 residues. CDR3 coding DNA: TGTGCCAGCAGGACAGGGGGTAGCGGCTCTGGCTATGGCTACACCTTC. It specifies CASRTGGSGSGYGYTF.

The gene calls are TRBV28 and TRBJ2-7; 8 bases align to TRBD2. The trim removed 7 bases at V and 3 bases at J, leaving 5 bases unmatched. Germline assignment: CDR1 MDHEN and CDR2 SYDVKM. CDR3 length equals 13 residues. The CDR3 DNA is TGTGCCAGCATTCGGAGCGGGAGCTACGAGCAGTACTTC. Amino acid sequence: CASIRSGSYEQYF.

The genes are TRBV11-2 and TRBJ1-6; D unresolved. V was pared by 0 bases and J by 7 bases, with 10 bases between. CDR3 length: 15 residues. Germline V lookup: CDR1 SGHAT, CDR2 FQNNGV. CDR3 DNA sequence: TGTGCCAGCAGCTTAGAATTACCGCAAAATTCACCCCTCCACTTT. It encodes CASSLELPQNSPLHF.

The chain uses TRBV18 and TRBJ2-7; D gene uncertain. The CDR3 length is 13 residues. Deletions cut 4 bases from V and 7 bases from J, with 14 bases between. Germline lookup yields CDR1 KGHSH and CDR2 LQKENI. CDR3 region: CASSHYEYTEQYF. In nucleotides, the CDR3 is TGTGCCAGCTCACATTACGAGTACACGGAGCAGTACTTC.

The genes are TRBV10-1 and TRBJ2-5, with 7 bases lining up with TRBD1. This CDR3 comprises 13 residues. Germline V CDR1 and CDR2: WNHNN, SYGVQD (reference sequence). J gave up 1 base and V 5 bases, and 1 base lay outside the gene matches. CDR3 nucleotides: TGCGCCAGCAGTCGACAGGGCCAAGAGACCCAGTACTTC. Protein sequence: CASSRQGQETQYF.

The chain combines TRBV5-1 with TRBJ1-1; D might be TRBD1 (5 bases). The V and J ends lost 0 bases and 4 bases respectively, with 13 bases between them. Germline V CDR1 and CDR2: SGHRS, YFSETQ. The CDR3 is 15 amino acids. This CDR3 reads CASSLEGTGLTEAFF. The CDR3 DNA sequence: TGCGCCAGCAGCTTGGAGGGAACGGGGCTCACTGAAGCTTTCTTT.

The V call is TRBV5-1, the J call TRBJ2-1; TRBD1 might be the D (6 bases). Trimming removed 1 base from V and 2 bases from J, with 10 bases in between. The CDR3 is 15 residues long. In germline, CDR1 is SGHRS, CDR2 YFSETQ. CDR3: CASSLTGTAYNEQFF. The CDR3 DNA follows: TGCGCCAGCAGCTTGACAGGGACCGCCTACAATGAGCAGTTCTTC.

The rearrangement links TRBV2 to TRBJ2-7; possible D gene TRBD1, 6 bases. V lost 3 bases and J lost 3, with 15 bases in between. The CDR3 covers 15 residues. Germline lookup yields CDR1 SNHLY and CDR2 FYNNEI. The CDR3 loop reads CASSDSPETGYEQYF. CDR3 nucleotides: TGTGCCAGCAGTGATAGTCCCGAGACAGGCTACGAGCAGTACTTC.